This T cell receptor beta chain derives from a study of cytomegalovirus exposure and HLA in healthy donors. PCR employed 60 Vbeta and 13 Jbeta primers. TCRdb's copy holds only in-frame clones and misses some; the assay was immunoSEQ multiplex PCR. The sample carries 170,000 or so clones, around 77% recorded once. V was pared by 7 bases and J by 2 bases, with 10 bases of the junction left unmatched. Germline lookup yields CDR1 MNHNS and CDR2 SASEGT. This CDR3 contains 15 residues. The rearrangement joins TRBV6-1 to TRBJ2-7; 8 bases are shared with TRBD1. Sequencing input: PBMCs. The receptor comes from a woman aged 30 to 39 in good health and CMV-seronegative. This CDR3 is CASTLDRGPAYEQYF. For the CDR3, the DNA is TGTGCCAGCACCCTTGACAGGGGCCCGGCCTACGAGCAGTACTTC.